This TCR beta chain was retrieved from a study of graft-versus-host responses after intestinal transplantation. About this clone: Its antigen remains unidentified.

Profiled with immunoSEQ multiplex PCR; TCRdb holds only in-frame clones, not every one. Counted here are about 99,000 clones, about 88% occurring once; the ten biggest clones make up about 1%. The V end lost 4 bases, the J end lost 8 bases, and 16 bases lay between the germline ends. The CDR3 runs 15 residues. The germline V gene has CDR1 SGHRS and CDR2 YFSETQ. The chain employs TRBV5-1 and TRBJ1-6, with a tentative D call TRBD1 (5 bases). The source of this sequence is a human donor who received an intestinal transplant. This specimen consisted of unstimulated CD4+ T cells sorted from spleen or lymph node cells, obtained before intestinal transplant. The CDR3 DNA reads as TGCGCCAGCAGCAGGGACGGCTCCGGGGATTCACCCCTCCACTTT. This encodes CASSRDGSGDSPLHF.